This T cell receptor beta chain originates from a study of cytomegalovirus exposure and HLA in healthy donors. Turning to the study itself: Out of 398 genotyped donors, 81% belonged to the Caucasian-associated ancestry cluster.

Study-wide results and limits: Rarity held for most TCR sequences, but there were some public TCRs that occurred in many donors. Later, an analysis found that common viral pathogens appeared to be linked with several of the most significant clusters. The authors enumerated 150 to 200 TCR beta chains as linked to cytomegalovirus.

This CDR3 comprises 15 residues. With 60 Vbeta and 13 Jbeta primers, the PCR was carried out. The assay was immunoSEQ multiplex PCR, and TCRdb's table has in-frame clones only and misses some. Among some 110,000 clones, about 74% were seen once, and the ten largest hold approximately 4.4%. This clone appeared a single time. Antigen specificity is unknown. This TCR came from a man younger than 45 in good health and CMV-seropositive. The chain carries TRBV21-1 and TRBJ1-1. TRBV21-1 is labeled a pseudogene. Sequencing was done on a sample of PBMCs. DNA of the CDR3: TGTGCCAGCAGCCAAAGGAGAGGGTATGATACTGAAGCTTTCTTT. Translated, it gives CASSQRRGYDTEAFF.